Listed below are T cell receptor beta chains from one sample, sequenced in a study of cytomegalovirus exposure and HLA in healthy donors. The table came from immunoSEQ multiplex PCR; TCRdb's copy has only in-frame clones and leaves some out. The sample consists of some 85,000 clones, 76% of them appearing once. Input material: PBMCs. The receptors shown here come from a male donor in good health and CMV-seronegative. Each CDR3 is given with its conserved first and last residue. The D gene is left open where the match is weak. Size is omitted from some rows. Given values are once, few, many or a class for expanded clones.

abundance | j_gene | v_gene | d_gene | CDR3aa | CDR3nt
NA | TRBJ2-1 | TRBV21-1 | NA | CASSKAGGDYNEQFF | TGTGCCAGCAGCAAAGCGGGAGGGGACTACAATGAGCAGTTCTTC
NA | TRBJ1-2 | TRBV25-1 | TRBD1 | CASSGLDREEYGYTF | TGTGCCAGCAGTGGCTTGGACAGGGAGGAATATGGCTACACCTTC
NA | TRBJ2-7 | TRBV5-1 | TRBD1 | CASSSRTGTYEQYF | TGCGCCAGCAGCTCGCGGACAGGCACCTACGAGCAGTACTTC
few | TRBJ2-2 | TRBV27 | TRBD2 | CASSSGTSGGELFF | TGTGCCAGCAGTTCCGGGACTAGCGGCGGGGAGCTGTTTTTT
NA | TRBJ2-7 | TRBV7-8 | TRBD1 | CASSLPGGYEQYF | TGTGCCAGCAGCTTACCAGGGGGCTACGAGCAGTACTTC
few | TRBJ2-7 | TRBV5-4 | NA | CASSLAHSYEQYF | TGTGCCAGCAGCTTGGCCCACTCCTACGAGCAGTACTTC
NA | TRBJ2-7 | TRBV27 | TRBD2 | CASSLLFVAGFPYEQYF | TGTGCCAGCAGTTTACTTTTTGTAGCGGGTTTCCCCTACGAGCAGTACTTC
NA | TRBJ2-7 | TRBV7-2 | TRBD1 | CASSFSGTGDYEQYF | TGTGCCAGCAGCTTCTCGGGGACAGGGGATTACGAGCAGTACTTC
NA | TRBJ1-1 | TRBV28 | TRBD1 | CASSSQGLGAFF | TGTGCCAGCAGTTCACAGGGGCTGGGGGCTTTCTTT
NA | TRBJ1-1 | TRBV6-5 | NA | CASSYTDSTEAFF | TGTGCCAGCAGTTACACTGACAGCACTGAAGCTTTCTTT
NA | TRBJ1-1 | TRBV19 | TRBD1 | CASRWISGTDTEAFF | TGTGCCAGTCGATGGATCTCCGGGACAGACACTGAAGCTTTCTTT
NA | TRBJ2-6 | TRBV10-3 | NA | CAISQQGSGANVLTF | TGTGCCATCAGCCAACAGGGCTCTGGGGCCAACGTCCTGACTTTC
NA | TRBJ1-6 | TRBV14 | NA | CASRTREPSPLHF | TGTGCCAGCAGGACAAGGGAGCCTTCACCCCTCCACTTT
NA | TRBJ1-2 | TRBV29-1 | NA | CSVDTGRRNGYTF | TGCAGCGTTGACACAGGAAGAAGGAATGGCTACACCTTC
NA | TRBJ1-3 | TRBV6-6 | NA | CASILDSSGNTIYF | TGTGCCAGCATATTGGACTCCTCTGGAAACACCATATATTTT
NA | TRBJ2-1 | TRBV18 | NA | CASSPSPINEQFF | TGTGCCAGCTCACCGAGTCCTATCAATGAGCAGTTCTTC
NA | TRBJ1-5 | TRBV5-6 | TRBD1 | CASSSTGASNQPQHF | TGTGCCAGCAGCTCGACAGGGGCGTCAAATCAGCCCCAGCATTTT
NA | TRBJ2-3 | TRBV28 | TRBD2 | CASSFSAGLTQYF | TGTGCCAGCAGTTTTTCAGCGGGGTTGACGCAGTATTTT
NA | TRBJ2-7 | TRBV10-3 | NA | CAIGNAGLSYEQYF | TGTGCCATAGGGAATGCGGGTCTCTCCTACGAGCAGTACTTC
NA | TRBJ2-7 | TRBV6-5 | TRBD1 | CASQIGTVLF | TGTGCCAGCCAAATCGGGACAGTACTCTTC
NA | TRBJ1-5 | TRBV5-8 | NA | CASSSRDNNQPQHF | TGTGCCAGCAGCTCCCGGGACAACAATCAGCCCCAGCATTTT
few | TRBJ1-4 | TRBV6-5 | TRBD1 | CASRGTAFNEKLFF | TGTGCCAGCAGGGGGACAGCTTTTAATGAAAAACTGTTTTTT
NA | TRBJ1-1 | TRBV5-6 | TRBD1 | CASSLVGGFAEAFF | TGTGCCAGCAGCTTGGTAGGGGGCTTCGCTGAAGCTTTCTTT
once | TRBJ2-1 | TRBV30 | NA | CAALAGERSEQFF | TGTGCCGCATTGGCAGGGGAAAGGAGTGAGCAGTTCTTC
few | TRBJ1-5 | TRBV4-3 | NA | CASSQVGEEWPQHF | TGCGCCAGCAGCCAAGTCGGAGAAGAATGGCCCCAGCATTTT
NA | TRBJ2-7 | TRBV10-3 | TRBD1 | CAISVGQGHYEQYF | TGTGCCATCAGTGTGGGACAGGGACACTACGAGCAGTACTTC
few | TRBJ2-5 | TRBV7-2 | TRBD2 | CASSFDPGGEETQYF | TGTGCCAGCAGCTTCGACCCGGGGGGGGAAGAGACCCAGTACTTC
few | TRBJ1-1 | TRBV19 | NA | CASSPYSRVATEAFF | TGTGCCAGTAGTCCCTATAGCAGGGTGGCCACTGAAGCTTTCTTT
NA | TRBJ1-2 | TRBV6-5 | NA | CASRPTGYGYTF | TGTGCCAGCAGGCCTACAGGGTATGGCTACACCTTC
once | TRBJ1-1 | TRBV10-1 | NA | CASSDGGNTEAFF | TGCGCCAGCAGTGACGGTGGGAACACTGAAGCTTTCTTT
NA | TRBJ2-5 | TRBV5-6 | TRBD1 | CASSVTGKKEGETQYF | TGTGCCAGCAGCGTGACAGGGAAGAAAGAGGGTGAGACCCAGTACTTC
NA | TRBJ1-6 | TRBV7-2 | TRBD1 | CASRPVGDRPSPLHF | TGTGCCAGCAGACCCGTGGGGGACAGACCTTCACCCCTCCACTTT
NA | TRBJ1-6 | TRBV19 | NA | CASSIGQFNSPLHF | TGTGCCAGTAGTATAGGGCAGTTCAATTCACCCCTCCACTTT
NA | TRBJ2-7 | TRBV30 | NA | CAWSVLRGSFPYEQYF | TGTGCCTGGAGTGTATTGCGAGGGTCTTTTCCCTACGAGCAGTACTTC
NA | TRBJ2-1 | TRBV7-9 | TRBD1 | CSSSLGQGALNYNEQFF | TGTTCCAGCAGCTTGGGACAGGGGGCCTTAAACTACAATGAGCAGTTCTTC
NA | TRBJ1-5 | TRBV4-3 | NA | CASSQPSMESGNQPQHF | TGCGCCAGCAGCCAGCCTAGCATGGAAAGCGGCAATCAGCCCCAGCATTTT
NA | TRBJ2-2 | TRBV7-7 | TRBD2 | CASSSSGTNTGELFF | TGTGCCAGCAGCTCTAGCGGCACGAACACCGGGGAGCTGTTTTTT
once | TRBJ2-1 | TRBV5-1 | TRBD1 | CASKVTGGNEQFF | TGCGCCAGCAAGGTAACAGGGGGCAATGAGCAGTTCTTC
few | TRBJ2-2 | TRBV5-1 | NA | CASSLVPGADGELFF | TGCGCCAGCAGCTTGGTGCCAGGGGCTGACGGGGAGCTGTTTTTT
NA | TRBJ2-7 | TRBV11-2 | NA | CASTPQRLSYEQYF | TGTGCCAGCACCCCTCAGAGGTTATCCTACGAGCAGTACTTC
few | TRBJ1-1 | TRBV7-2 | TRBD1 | CASSFPPNRDRDEAFF | TGTGCCAGCAGCTTCCCCCCTAACCGGGACAGGGATGAAGCTTTCTTT
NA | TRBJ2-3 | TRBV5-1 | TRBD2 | CASSLFTSGSDTQYF | TGCGCCAGCAGCTTGTTCACTAGCGGGTCAGATACGCAGTATTTT
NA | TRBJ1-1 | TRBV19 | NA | CASSERWIAFF | TGTGCCAGTAGCGAGCGGTGGATAGCTTTCTTT
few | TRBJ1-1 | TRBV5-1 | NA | CASSLGGTQNTEAFF | TGCGCCAGCAGCTTGGGAGGGACACAGAACACTGAAGCTTTCTTT
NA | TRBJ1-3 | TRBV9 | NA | CASSVDTRNTIYF | TGTGCCAGCAGCGTAGACACGAGAAACACCATATATTTT
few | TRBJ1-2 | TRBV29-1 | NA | CSVEDGVGYGYTF | TGCAGCGTTGAAGACGGGGTAGGCTATGGCTACACCTTC